This T cell receptor beta chain stems from a study of T-cell reconstitution after alpha-beta-depleted transplantation in children. The CDR3 loop spans 12 amino acids. Germline V gene lookup returns CDR1 GTSNPN and CDR2 SVGIG (reference sequence). The V and J ends lost 8 bases and 8 bases respectively, with 18 bases between them. Findings and caveats of the study: When one year had passed after transplant, most T-cell counts and diversity came from newly produced T cells. The origin of high day-60 TCRbeta diversity in some patients lay in surviving recipient T cells and thymic progenitors. Roughly two months post-transplant, alpha-beta T cells reportedly originated from several hundred graft clones that had expanded.

This clonotype has ten or more counts. Antigen specificity is unknown. Preparation of the TCRbeta library used unique molecular identifiers. MiXCR was run by TCRdb on the PCR reads, yielding one entry per CDR3 protein. Of approximately 500,000 distinct CDR3 sequences in the sample, over 9.5% were seen once. V is TRBV30 and J is TRBJ1-2; possible D gene TRBD1, 6 bases. This TCR came from a child aged 2 to 9 with inherited bone marrow failure, due to receive a stem cell transplant. Sequencing used PBMCs, obtained before TCRalphabeta/CD19-depleted stem cell transplant. For the CDR3, the DNA is TGTGCCAGCGGAGGACAGCCTACCGGCTACACCTTC. Protein sequence: CASGGQPTGYTF.